This T cell receptor beta chain was captured by sequencing in a study of CD8 T cells in Susac syndrome. Reverse transcription used about 0.45 to 1 ug RNA and random hexamers. Amplification of TCR beta CDR3 by immunoSEQ multiplex PCR spanned 54 Vbeta and 13 Jbeta. TCRdb used MiXCR to reprocess the immunoSEQ multiplex PCR reads, holding one entry per CDR3 protein. The sample has around 80,000 distinct CDR3 sequences; approximately 93% are singletons. CDR3 length: 12 residues. V was pared by 5 bases and J by 10 bases, with 5 bases of the junction left unmatched. The germline V gene has CDR1 MNHEY and CDR2 SVGAGI. Blood CD8+ and CD4+ T cells underwent high-throughput TCR beta sequencing.

Sequencing input: CD8+ T cells from PBMCs. The rearrangement uses TRBV6-5 and TRBJ1-1, with 9 nucleotides matching TRBD1. The sequence derives from a human donor with Susac syndrome. CDR3: CASSRDRGGAFF. The CDR3 coding sequence is TGTGCCAGCAGTCGAGACAGGGGGGGAGCTTTCTTT.